This TCR beta chain was sequenced during a study of T cell repertoires in cytomegalovirus infection. The V gene lost 2 bases and the J gene lost 7 bases, with 11 bases spanning the gap. From germline, CDR1 is MNHEY and CDR2 SVGEGT. This CDR3 is 13 amino acids long. TCRdb independently ran MiXCR on the reads; one entry per CDR3 protein. The data contain about 310,000 distinct CDR3 sequences, roughly 17% of them singletons. The table lists this clonotype with a few counts. This TCR was recovered from a human donor in good health (CMV status not recorded). Some clones in this sample may be carry-over from other donors' samples. The sequencing input was PBMCs. The V gene is TRBV6-2 or TRBV6-3, the J gene TRBJ1-1; D is perhaps TRBD1 (5 bases). The CDR3 loop is CASSYAGTHEAFF. CDR3 DNA: TGTGCCAGCAGTTACGCCGGGACGCATGAAGCTTTCTTT.